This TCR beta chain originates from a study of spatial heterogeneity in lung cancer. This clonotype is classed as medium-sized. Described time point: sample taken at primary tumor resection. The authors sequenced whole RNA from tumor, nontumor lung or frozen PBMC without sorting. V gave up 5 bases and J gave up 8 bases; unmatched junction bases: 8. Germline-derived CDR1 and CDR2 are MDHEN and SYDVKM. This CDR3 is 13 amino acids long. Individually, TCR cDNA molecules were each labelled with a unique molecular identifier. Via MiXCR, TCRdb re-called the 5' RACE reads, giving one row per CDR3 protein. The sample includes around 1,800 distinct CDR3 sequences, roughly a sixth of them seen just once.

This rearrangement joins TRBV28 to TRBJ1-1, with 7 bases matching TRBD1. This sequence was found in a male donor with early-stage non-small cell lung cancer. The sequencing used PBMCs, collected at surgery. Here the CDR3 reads CASSVGTAREAFF. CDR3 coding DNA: TGTGCCAGCAGTGTAGGGACAGCGAGAGAAGCTTTCTTT.